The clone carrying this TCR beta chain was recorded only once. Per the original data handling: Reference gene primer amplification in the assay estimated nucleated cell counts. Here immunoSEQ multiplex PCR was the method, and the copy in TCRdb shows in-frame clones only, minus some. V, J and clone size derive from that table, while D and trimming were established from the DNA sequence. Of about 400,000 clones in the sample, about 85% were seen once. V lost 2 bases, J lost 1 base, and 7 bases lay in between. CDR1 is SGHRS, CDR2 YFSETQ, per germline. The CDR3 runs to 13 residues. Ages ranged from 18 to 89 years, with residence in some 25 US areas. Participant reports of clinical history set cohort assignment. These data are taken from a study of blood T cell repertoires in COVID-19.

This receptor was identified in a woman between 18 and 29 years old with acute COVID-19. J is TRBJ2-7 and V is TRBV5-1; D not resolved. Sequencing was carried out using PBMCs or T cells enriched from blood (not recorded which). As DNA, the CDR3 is TGCGCCAGCAGCTTCCTAACTTCCTACGAGCAGTACTTC. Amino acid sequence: CASSFLTSYEQYF.